This T cell receptor beta chain was documented in a study of blood T cell repertoires in COVID-19. Study-wide background: The origin of the acute and convalescent COVID-19 samples was the United States, Italy and Spain. Sample material is recorded as cDNA or gDNA derived from T cells, B-cell-depleted T cells, or PBMCs.

Original processing notes: Using reference gene primer amplification, nucleated cell counts were estimated. This table comes from immunoSEQ multiplex PCR, and its TCRdb copy is limited to in-frame clones, with some not included. V and J calls and clone size are as listed in that table; D and trimming were resolved from the DNA. The sample lists fewer than 350,000 clones; roughly 90% were seen once. Trimming pared 2 bases from V and 6 bases from J, leaving 10 bases between. The CDR3 is 13 residues long. CDR1 and CDR2 from the germline V gene are SEHNR and FQNEAQ (reference sequence). In Seattle, patients joined the study during active infection and were tracked longitudinally.

The chain employs TRBV7-9 and TRBJ1-2; D unclear. This TCR derives from a woman between 25 and 40 years old with COVID-19, enrolled during active disease. Sequencing was done on a sample of peripheral blood. CDR3: CASSLRETDGYTF. The CDR3 nucleotides read TGTGCCAGCAGCTTACGGGAGACCGATGGCTACACCTTC.